The 25 T cell receptor beta chains reported below all come from one sample, sequenced in a study of read filtering for tumor transcriptome and immune sequencing. Molecular barcoded adaptors covering alpha/delta and beta/gamma chains were used on approximately 400 ng RNA. TCRdb fed the reads into MiXCR, producing one record per CDR3 protein. The table lists around 130,000 distinct CDR3 sequences, about 13% of them singletons. Sequencing was carried out using a population of CD138-negative cells sorted from bone marrow. The receptors stem from a donor aged 40 or older with multiple myeloma.

The chain combines TRBV18 with TRBJ2-5; D is unclear. Trimming cost V 3 bases and J 0 bases, with 8 bases left between them. Germline assignment: CDR1 KGHSH and CDR2 LQKENI. CDR3 length equals 14 residues. CDR3 DNA: TGTGCCAGCTCACCGGTGGGATACCAAGAGACCCAGTACTTC. It translates to CASSPVGYQETQYF.

As for this clonotype: A much larger clone differs by one base, so this may be a read error. The chain links TRBV3-1 to TRBJ1-1, with D perhaps TRBD1 (5 bases). The CDR3 runs 18 residues. The germline CDR1 and CDR2 sequences are LGHDT and YNNKEL (reference sequence). This CDR3 is CASSQVLPFGAWSTGAFF. The DNA for the CDR3 is TGTGCCAGCAGCCAAGTCTTACCCTTTGGGGCCTGGAGCACTGGAGCTTTCTTT.

Concerning this clonotype: A single base separates this from a much larger clone, so it may be a read error. The chain couples TRBV19 to TRBJ2-7; weak D call: TRBD1 (6 bases). From germline, CDR1 is LNHDA and CDR2 SQIVND (reference sequence). CDR3 length: 13 residues. V gave up 8 bases and J gave up 0 bases, with 11 bases separating them. The CDR3 region is CASGTDSSYEQYF. The CDR3 bases are TGTGCCAGTGGGACGGACAGCTCCTACGAGCAGTACTTC.

This clonotype was counted many times. This sequence joins TRBV30 and TRBJ1-1, with no clear D. This CDR3 contains 14 residues. V lost 8 bases and J 5 bases, leaving 21 bases between the germline ends. Germline V lookup: CDR1 GTSNPN, CDR2 SVGIG (reference sequence). The CDR3 coding sequence is TGTGCCAGCCGAAGACCCGCAGGTTGGACTGAAGCTTTCTTT. Amino acid sequence: CASRRPAGWTEAFF.

In this sample, this clonotype turned up many times. The genes are TRBV19 and TRBJ2-1, with 8 bases identical to TRBD2. CDR1 is LNHDA, CDR2 SQIVND, per germline (reference sequence). The CDR3 extends over 16 amino acids. V was clipped by 1 base and J by 4 bases; unmatched bases: 6. CDR3 sequence reads: CASSIGREVIYNEQFF. DNA of the CDR3: TGTGCCAGTAGTATAGGGCGGGAGGTGATTTACAATGAGCAGTTCTTC.

In its sample, this clonotype was seen a few times. The rearrangement links TRBV11-3 to TRBJ2-1; TRBD1 agrees at 10 bases. V shed 5 bases and J 9 bases; nucleotides not matched to a gene: 10. CDR1 is SGHNT, CDR2 YENEEA, per germline. The CDR3 totals 15 residues. CDR3 in DNA: TGTGCCAGCAGCCCCCGGGGTAGGACAGGGGGTGAGCAGTTCTTC. Protein sequence: CASSPRGRTGGEQFF.

Regarding this clonotype: It may be a read error: a sequence one base away is much more abundant. The gene calls are TRBV7-3 and TRBJ2-1; D perhaps matches TRBD1 (6 bases). The length of the CDR3 is 15 residues. CDR1 is SGHTA, CDR2 FQGTGA, per germline. V lost 1 base and J lost 6, with 13 bases in between. In DNA, the CDR3 is TGTGCCAGCAGCTTAAACGAAGGGGGAGCCAATGAGCAGTTCTTC. Encoded protein: CASSLNEGGANEQFF.

As for this clonotype: This may arise from a read error, as a much more abundant clone is one base away. The chain employs TRBV15 and TRBJ2-7, with D hard to call. The CDR3 is 12 amino acids. Germline CDR1 reads LNHNV; CDR2 reads YYDKDF (reference sequence). The V end lost 5 bases, the J end lost 4 bases, and 9 bases lay between the germline ends. The CDR3 sequence: CATSPAGYEQYF. The CDR3 DNA is TGTGCCACCAGCCCCGCCGGTTACGAGCAGTACTTC.

This clonotype was counted many times. The chain has TRBV20-1 and TRBJ2-3, with 10 positions matching TRBD1. This CDR3 has 16 residues. Germline CDR1 DFQATT, CDR2 SNEGSKA (reference sequence). J lost 2 bases, V lost 1 base, and 6 bases had no gene match. The CDR3, as DNA: TGCAGTGCTAGAGGGACAGGGGGTAGGGTCACAGATACGCAGTATTTT. Amino acids: CSARGTGGRVTDTQYF.

On this clonotype: A clone one base away is much larger, so this may be a read error. The rearrangement uses TRBV7-8 and TRBJ2-1; tentative D call: TRBD2 (6 bases). Germline V gene sequence: CDR1 SGHVS, CDR2 FQNEAQ. The V and J ends lost 7 bases and 7 bases respectively, with 20 bases between them. The CDR3 totals 15 residues. The CDR3 spells CASNSVAADANEQFF. Written as DNA, the CDR3 is TGTGCCAGCAACTCCGTAGCGGCGGACGCGAATGAGCAGTTCTTC.

In this sample, this clonotype turned up many times. The chain combines TRBV20-1 with TRBJ2-1; a weak D match, TRBD2 (5 bases). Germline lookup yields CDR1 DFQATT and CDR2 SNEGSKA (reference sequence). This CDR3 has 14 amino acids. The germline V and J ends were trimmed by 1 base and 5 bases, with 12 bases remaining between them. The CDR3 DNA follows: TGCAGTGCTAGAGGAAGCGGAGGTAACAATGAGCAGTTCTTC. Protein sequence: CSARGSGGNNEQFF.

This clonotype showed up many times. The V and J genes are TRBV6-5 and TRBJ2-7; D is unclear. The V end was cut by 5 bases, the J end by 4 bases, with 9 bases between. In germline, CDR1 is MNHEY, CDR2 SVGAGI. The CDR3 extends over 12 amino acids. CDR3: CASSLPGYEQYF. CDR3 DNA: TGTGCCAGCAGTCTTCCTGGGTACGAGCAGTACTTC.

On this clonotype: It may be a read error: a sequence one base away is much more abundant. This chain joins TRBV3-1 and TRBJ2-7; D may be TRBD2 (5 bases). This CDR3 region has 14 residues. The germline V gene encodes CDR1 LGHDT and CDR2 YNNKEL (reference sequence). Deletions cut 4 bases from V and 4 bases from J, with 14 bases between. The CDR3: CASSLGPGGYEQYF. Here the CDR3 DNA reads TGTGCCAGCAGCCTCGGGCCCGGAGGTTACGAGCAGTACTTC.

The table lists this clonotype with many counts. The genes are TRBV5-6 and TRBJ2-7; D gene unclear. The germline gives CDR1 SGHDT, CDR2 YYEEEE. The CDR3 runs 13 residues. The ends were cut back, 2 bases at V and 5 bases at J, with 11 bases in the middle. CDR3 nucleotide sequence: TGTGCCAGCAGCTTTAGAGTTGAAGACGAGCAGTACTTC. It translates to CASSFRVEDEQYF.

This clonotype appeared a few times. Since a much larger clone is just one base distant, this may be a read error. CDR3 bases: TGCGGTGCCCGGGACCTGCTGAACGAGCAGTACTTC. Protein: CGARDLLNEQYF. V usage is TRBV20-1 and J usage is TRBJ2-7; D could derive from TRBD1 or TRBD2 (5 bases each). The CDR3 is 12 residues long. Germline values: CDR1 DFQATT, CDR2 SNEGSKA (reference sequence).

This clonotype was found a few times. The chain joins TRBV7-8 to TRBJ2-3; a weak D match, TRBD1 (5 bases). V was clipped by 3 bases and J by 3 bases, with 16 bases between them. Per the germline V gene, CDR1 is SGHVS and CDR2 is FQNEAQ. CDR3 length: 16 amino acids. CDR3 protein: CASSFAGRGWTDTQYF. The CDR3 bases are TGTGCCAGCAGCTTCGCAGGGCGTGGATGGACAGATACGCAGTATTTT.

This clonotype was seen repeatedly, ten times or more. The chain joins TRBV9 to TRBJ2-1, with D unresolved. From germline, CDR1 is SGDLS and CDR2 YYNGEE. The CDR3 sequence is 13 residues long. V shed 0 bases and J shed 5 bases, with 6 bases lying between them. CDR3 DNA: TGTGCCAGCAGCGTAGCAACCCACAATGAGCAGTTCTTC. It is translated as CASSVATHNEQFF.

This clonotype was counted only a few times. Here the CDR3 omits its conserved ending phenylalanine or tryptophan, so a read error is the likely source. The chain joins TRBV6-1 to TRBJ2-3, with D possibly matching TRBD1 (6 bases). Per the germline V gene, CDR1 is MNHNS and CDR2 is SASEGT. V gave up 8 bases and J gave up 0 bases, with 12 bases separating them. The CDR3 covers 14 residues. CDR3 DNA sequence: TGTGCCAGCCGAGTGGGGGCGAGCACAGATACGCAGTATTCT. Residues: CASRVGASTDTQYS.

This clonotype was found many times. The rearrangement links TRBV20-1 to TRBJ2-2; TRBD2 aligns across 12 bases. The CDR3 is 14 amino acids. With V trimmed by 5 bases and J by 6 bases, 4 bases remained unmatched. The V gene's germline CDR1 is DFQATT and CDR2 SNEGSKA (reference sequence). CDR3 amino acids: CSAASGRAPGELFF. The CDR3 DNA sequence: TGCAGTGCTGCTAGCGGGAGGGCGCCCGGGGAGCTGTTTTTT.

This clonotype was counted at least ten times. V usage is TRBV29-1 and J usage is TRBJ2-7; 7 nucleotides line up with TRBD2. The germline CDR1 and CDR2 sequences are SQVTM and ANQGSEA. V lost 2 bases to trimming and J lost 2 bases; unmatched junction nucleotides: 3. The CDR3 covers 13 residues. CDR3 in DNA: TGCAGCGTTGAAAGGCTAGCGGCCTACGAGCAGTACTTC. Its translation is CSVERLAAYEQYF.

This clonotype was detected many times. A much bigger clone sits one base away, suggesting this may be a read error. The chain has TRBV6-6 and TRBJ2-1, with a tentative D call TRBD2 (6 bases). The CDR3 loop spans 16 amino acids. Germline CDR1 and CDR2: MNHNY and SVGAGI (reference sequence). CDR3: CASSVGGERRYNEQSF. The CDR3 nucleotides are TGTGCCAGCAGTGTCGGAGGGGAAAGGCGGTACAATGAGCAGTCCTTC.

This clonotype was detected many times. The chain couples TRBV7-2 to TRBJ1-1, with no clear D. Germline V gene lookup returns CDR1 SGHTA and CDR2 FQGNSA. The CDR3 is 15 residues long. Between the trimmed V and J ends, which lost 5 bases and 0 bases, there was a span of 13 bases. The CDR3 reads CASSAGMGMNTEAFF. The DNA of the CDR3 is TGTGCCAGCAGCGCTGGGATGGGAATGAACACTGAAGCTTTCTTT.

This clonotype was recorded many times. The chain recombines TRBV19 with TRBJ1-6; D might be TRBD1 (5 bases). The germline CDR1 and CDR2 sequences are LNHDA and SQIVND (reference sequence). Trimming removed 5 bases from V and 7 bases from J, with 9 bases in between. The CDR3 covers 13 residues. The CDR3 DNA reads TGTGCCAGTAGTGGGGCCAGCAATTCACCCCTCCACTTT. Protein sequence: CASSGASNSPLHF. The entire variable domain, with the rest obtained from reference TRBV19 and TRBJ1-6, is as follows: DGGITQSPKYLFRKEGQNVTLSCEQNLNHDAMYWYRQDPGQGLRLIYYSQIVNDFQKGDIAEGYSVSREKKESFPLTVTSAQKNPTAFYLCASSGASNSPLHFGNGTRLTVT.

This clonotype has at least ten counts. The chain is built from TRBV5-1 and TRBJ2-1, with D perhaps matching TRBD1 or TRBD2 (5 bases each). V dropped 0 bases and J dropped 9 bases, with 16 bases sitting between them. This CDR3 comprises 15 residues. Per the germline V gene, CDR1 is SGHRS and CDR2 is YFSETQ. CDR3 DNA: TGCGCCAGCAGCTTGGACCCCGGGACCTACGGTGAGCAGTTCTTC. Its protein is CASSLDPGTYGEQFF.

This clonotype was detected a few times. Just one base apart from a much larger clone, this may be a read error. V is TRBV6-5 and J is TRBJ2-1; D unclear. This CDR3 contains 12 residues. Germline CDR1 MNHEY, CDR2 SVGAGI. CDR3 DNA sequence: TGTGCCAGCAGTCGACAAAACAATGTGCAGTTCTTC. This codes for CASSRQNNVQFF.